The 20 T cell receptor beta chains listed next were all sequenced from one sample in a study of T cell responses to AZD1222 COVID-19 vaccine. Profiled with immunoSEQ multiplex PCR; TCRdb holds only in-frame clones, not every one. Here the sample spans some 100,000 clones, about 88% being singletons. This specimen consisted of peripheral blood, obtained on day 0 of AZD1222 vaccination. All receptors derive from an adult in good health.

This chain links TRBV6-5 with TRBJ2-1; 10 bases agree with TRBD1. Germline CDR1 and CDR2: MNHEY and SVGAGI. The V gene end was trimmed by 6 bases and the J gene end by 7 bases; junction bases not matched to a gene: 9. CDR3 size: 15 residues. CDR3 loop: CASRPGQGIGNEQFF. In DNA, the CDR3 is TGTGCCAGCAGGCCGGGACAGGGGATCGGAAATGAGCAGTTCTTC.

The chain combines TRBV19 with TRBJ1-5, with D unclear. The CDR3 is 18 amino acids. Germline CDR1 reads LNHDA; CDR2 reads SQIVND (reference sequence). The V end lost 6 bases, the J end lost 2 bases, and 23 bases lay between the germline ends. CDR3 region: CASSSSSTFSSRNQPQHF. In nucleotides, the CDR3 is TGTGCCAGTAGCTCATCCTCGACATTCTCCTCACGCAATCAGCCCCAGCATTTT.

V gene TRBV2 combines with J gene TRBJ2-7; 7 bases are a match to TRBD2. Germline CDR1 and CDR2: SNHLY and FYNNEI. J was trimmed by 5 bases and V by 6 bases; bases with no gene match: 10. The CDR3 contains 14 residues. The CDR3 loop reads CASRIRLAPDEQYF. The CDR3 DNA follows: TGTGCCAGCAGGATCCGACTAGCCCCGGACGAGCAGTACTTC.

The chain is built from TRBV30 and TRBJ2-7; D unclear. This CDR3 is 12 amino acids long. V was pared by 0 bases and J by 3 bases, with 6 bases between. Looked up from germline, CDR1 is GTSNPN and CDR2 is SVGIG (reference sequence). The CDR3 spells CAWSVGIYEQYF. The CDR3 region has the DNA TGTGCCTGGAGTGTAGGGATCTACGAGCAGTACTTC. The full variable domain, completed using reference TRBV30 and TRBJ2-7, is SQTIHQWPATLVQPVGSPLSLECTVEGTSNPNLYWYRQAAGRGLQLLFYSVGIGQISSEVPQNLSASRPQDRQFILSSKKLLLSDSGFYLCAWSVGIYEQYFGPGTRLTVT.

The V call is TRBV19, the J call TRBJ1-2, with 10 bases matching TRBD1. This CDR3 is built from 14 residues. CDR1 LNHDA and CDR2 SQIVND come from the germline V gene (reference sequence). V shed 6 bases, J shed 10 bases, and the junction held 11 bases outside the gene matches. The CDR3: CASRGQGGSGAYTF. For the CDR3, the DNA is TGTGCCAGTAGAGGACAGGGGGGGTCGGGAGCCTACACCTTC.

This clone was seen just once. The chain links TRBV5-1 to TRBJ2-7, with D perhaps TRBD1 (6 bases). Germline V CDR1 and CDR2: SGHRS, YFSETQ. V lost 0 bases to trimming and J lost 3 bases, with 13 bases between them. The CDR3 runs 15 residues. The CDR3 coding sequence is TGCGCCAGCAGCTTGGATTTCAGGGGCCTCTACGAGCAGTACTTC. It codes for CASSLDFRGLYEQYF.

This chain uses TRBV30 with TRBJ2-3, with D perhaps TRBD1 or TRBD2 (6 bases each). The V gene lost 0 bases and the J gene lost 4 bases, with 14 bases spanning the gap. CDR3 size: 15 residues. Looked up from germline, CDR1 is GTSNPN and CDR2 is SVGIG (reference sequence). The DNA of the CDR3 is TGTGCCTGGAGTGTACGAGGGGGGTTCTCAGATACGCAGTATTTT. This encodes CAWSVRGGFSDTQYF.

The genes are TRBV27 and TRBJ2-1; D may match TRBD1 or TRBD2 (6 bases each). Germline loops: CDR1 MNHEY, CDR2 SMNVEV (reference sequence). The CDR3 sequence is 13 residues long. V dropped 10 bases and J dropped 4 bases, with 14 bases sitting between them. Here the CDR3 DNA reads TGTGCCACCCGAAGGGGGGAGTACAATGAGCAGTTCTTC. It specifies CATRRGEYNEQFF.

The V gene is TRBV7-8, the J gene TRBJ1-1, with D possibly matching TRBD1 (6 bases). Trimming stripped 4 bases from V and 3 bases from J, with 15 bases between. Germline-derived CDR1 and CDR2 are SGHVS and FQNEAQ. The CDR3 has 15 amino acids. The CDR3 nucleotides are TGTGCCAGCAGCTCGAGGGTTGGGGGCCACACTGAAGCTTTCTTT. Protein product: CASSSRVGGHTEAFF.

CDR3 protein: CASSMGTGWNTGELFF. The CDR3 DNA reads TGTGCCAGTAGTATGGGGACAGGTTGGAACACCGGGGAGCTGTTTTTT. The gene calls are TRBV19 and TRBJ2-2; 8 positions agree with TRBD1. V lost 3 bases to trimming and J lost 1 base; unmatched junction nucleotides: 4. The CDR3 extends over 16 amino acids. The germline gives CDR1 LNHDA, CDR2 SQIVND (reference sequence). The full variable domain, in which reference TRBV19 and TRBJ2-2 provide the parts outside the CDR3, is DGGITQSPKYLFRKEGQNVTLSCEQNLNHDAMYWYRQDPGQGLRLIYYSQIVNDFQKGDIAEGYSVSREKKESFPLTVTSAQKNPTAFYLCASSMGTGWNTGELFFGEGSRLTVL.

V is TRBV19 and J is TRBJ2-5; 10 bases line up with TRBD1. CDR1 and CDR2 from the germline V gene are LNHDA and SQIVND (reference sequence). The trim removed 11 bases at V and 4 bases at J, leaving 13 bases unmatched. The CDR3 is 15 residues long. The CDR3 DNA is TGTGCCGTACGGCCCGGGACAGGGGCAGGAGAGACCCAGTACTTC. Translating it yields CAVRPGTGAGETQYF.

V and J are TRBV30 and TRBJ2-5, with D perhaps TRBD1 or TRBD2 (5 bases each). The CDR3 sequence is 13 residues long. Trimming cost V 7 bases and J 5 bases, with 17 bases left between them. Germline values: CDR1 GTSNPN, CDR2 SVGIG (reference sequence). CDR3 in amino acids: CASIIRGWETQYF. The CDR3 DNA reads as TGTGCCTCGATAATACGGGGCTGGGAGACCCAGTACTTC.

The V gene is TRBV29-1, the J gene TRBJ1-2; D perhaps matches TRBD1 (6 bases). Germline assignment: CDR1 SQVTM and CDR2 ANQGSEA. This CDR3 region has 13 residues. Trimming took 6 bases from V and 4 from J, leaving 15 bases between them. CDR3 nucleotide sequence: TGCAGCGTCGAGGACAGTTTCTCCTATGGCTACACCTTC. As protein: CSVEDSFSYGYTF.

The chain uses TRBV6-5 and TRBJ1-5; D ambiguous. Trimming took 0 bases from V and 4 from J, leaving 10 bases between them. CDR3 length equals 15 residues. Germline lookup yields CDR1 MNHEY and CDR2 SVGAGI. The DNA for the CDR3 is TGTGCCAGCAGTTACTCGAGGCAGTCAAATCAGCCCCAGCATTTT. Residues: CASSYSRQSNQPQHF.

The chain carries TRBV5-4 and TRBJ1-2; D remains unclear. Germline lookup yields CDR1 SGHNT and CDR2 YYREEE (reference sequence). This CDR3 contains 12 residues. The V gene lost 4 bases and the J gene lost 8 bases, with 12 bases spanning the gap. The chain's CDR3 is CASSVSGRGYTF. CDR3 nucleotide sequence: TGTGCCAGCAGCGTGTCGGGCAGGGGCTACACCTTC.

The chain combines TRBV5-1 with TRBJ1-1; D is perhaps TRBD1 (5 bases). This CDR3 has 13 residues. Trimming left V 3 bases short and J 2 bases short, with 8 bases between. Looked up from germline, CDR1 is SGHRS and CDR2 is YFSETQ. The CDR3 region is CASSWGSNTEAFF. As DNA, the CDR3 is TGCGCCAGCAGCTGGGGCAGCAACACTGAAGCTTTCTTT. Combining the CDR3 with reference TRBV5-1 and TRBJ1-1 gives the whole variable domain KAGVTQTPRYLIKTRGQQVTLSCSPISGHRSVSWYQQTPGQGLQFLFEYFSETQRNKGNFPGRFSGRQFSNSRSEMNVSTLELGDSALYLCASSWGSNTEAFFGQGTRLTVV.

This sequence joins TRBV6-6 and TRBJ2-3; 9 bases are shared with TRBD1. The CDR3 totals 16 residues. Germline V gene sequence: CDR1 MNHNY, CDR2 SVGAGI (reference sequence). V was pared by 6 bases and J by 4 bases, with 11 bases of the junction left unmatched. Here the CDR3 reads CASRGTGTGYSDTQYF. The CDR3 coding sequence is TGTGCCAGCAGGGGCACCGGGACAGGGTATTCAGATACGCAGTATTTT.

The chain recombines TRBV9 with TRBJ2-1, with 7 bases lining up with TRBD2. The germline V gene encodes CDR1 SGDLS and CDR2 YYNGEE. The CDR3 loop spans 18 amino acids. V shed 0 bases and J 5 bases; nucleotides not matched to a gene: 14. Written as DNA, the CDR3 is TGTGCCAGCAGCGTAGGAAGCCCGACCTGGGAGGGCCACAATGAGCAGTTCTTC. It translates to CASSVGSPTWEGHNEQFF.

The chain has TRBV2 and TRBJ1-2, with D maybe TRBD1 (6 bases). Germline CDR1 reads SNHLY; CDR2 reads FYNNEI. V dropped 4 bases and J dropped 0 bases, with 12 bases sitting between them. The CDR3 is 15 amino acids. The CDR3 DNA reads as TGTGCCAGCAGTGGGGGGCCGGTATCTAACTATGGCTACACCTTC. Translation gives CASSGGPVSNYGYTF.

The rearrangement joins TRBV11-1 to TRBJ2-7; a weak D match, TRBD2 (6 bases). V gave up 0 bases and J gave up 5 bases, with 8 bases separating them. Germline V gene lookup returns CDR1 SGHAT and CDR2 FQDESV (reference sequence). This CDR3 is built from 13 residues. The CDR3: CASSLARTNEQYF. Written as DNA, the CDR3 is TGTGCCAGCAGCTTAGCGCGGACTAACGAGCAGTACTTC.